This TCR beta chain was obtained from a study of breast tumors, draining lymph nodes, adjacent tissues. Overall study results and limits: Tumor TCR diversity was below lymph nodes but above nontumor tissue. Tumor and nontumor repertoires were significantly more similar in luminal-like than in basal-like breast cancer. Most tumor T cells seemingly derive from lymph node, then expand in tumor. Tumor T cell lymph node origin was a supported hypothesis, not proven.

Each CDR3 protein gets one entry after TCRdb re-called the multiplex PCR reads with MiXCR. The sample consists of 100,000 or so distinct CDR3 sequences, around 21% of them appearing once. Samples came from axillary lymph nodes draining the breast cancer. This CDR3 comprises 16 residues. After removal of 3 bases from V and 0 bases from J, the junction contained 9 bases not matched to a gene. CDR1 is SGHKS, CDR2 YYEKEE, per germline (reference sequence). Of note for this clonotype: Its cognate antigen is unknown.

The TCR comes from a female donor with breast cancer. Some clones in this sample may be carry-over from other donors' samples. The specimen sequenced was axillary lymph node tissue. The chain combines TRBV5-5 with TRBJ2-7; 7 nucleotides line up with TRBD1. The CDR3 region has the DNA TGTGCCAGCAGCTCAACAGGGGAAAAGTCCTCCTACGAGCAGTACTTC. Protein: CASSSTGEKSSYEQYF.